The present T cell receptor beta chain was sequenced within a study of cytomegalovirus exposure and HLA in healthy donors. It was with 60 Vbeta and 13 Jbeta primers that the PCR ran. Profiled with immunoSEQ multiplex PCR; TCRdb holds only in-frame clones, not every one. In all, the sample yields 150,000 to 200,000 clones. Germline CDR1 SGHDT, CDR2 YYEEEE. The CDR3 extends over 18 amino acids. V was clipped by 1 base and J by 0 bases, with 19 bases between them. This TCR derives from a man between 25 and 39 years old in good health and CMV-seronegative. Source material: PBMCs. This chain links TRBV5-6 with TRBJ1-2, with TRBD1 as a possible D gene (5 bases). CDR3 amino acids: CASSLSLAGIQTNYGYTF. In nucleotides, the CDR3 is TGTGCCAGCAGCTTGAGTCTGGCAGGGATACAGACTAACTATGGCTACACCTTC.